These 21 T cell receptor beta chains originate from one sample sequenced in a study of cytomegalovirus exposure and HLA in healthy donors. PCR employed 60 Vbeta and 13 Jbeta primers. Data came from immunoSEQ multiplex PCR; TCRdb stores just in-frame clones and leaves some out. This sample has around 210,000 clones, with approximately 84% found just once. Sequencing used PBMCs. The receptor source for this set is a girl aged 2 to 9 in good health and CMV-seronegative.

The J gene is TRBJ1-4, the V gene TRBV18; no definite D call. CDR3 length: 15 amino acids. Germline loops: CDR1 KGHSH, CDR2 LQKENI. The germline V and J ends were trimmed by 6 bases and 7 bases, with 18 bases remaining between them. CDR3 in DNA: TGTGCCAGCTCGTCCCTTCAGGAGGTGGCTGAAAAACTGTTTTTT. Encoded protein: CASSSLQEVAEKLFF.

The CDR3 here is CASSSGPDRLYGYTF. CDR3 in DNA: TGTGCCAGCAGCTCAGGACCTGACAGACTCTATGGCTACACCTTC. This chain joins TRBV5-4 and TRBJ1-2, with a tentative D call TRBD1 (5 bases). CDR3 length equals 15 residues. Per the germline V gene, CDR1 is SGHNT and CDR2 is YYREEE (reference sequence). V lost 3 bases, J lost 4 bases, and 16 bases lay in between.

This chain connects TRBV11-2 to TRBJ1-1; 7 bases are shared with TRBD1. The junction had 0 bases not matched to a gene; V was cut back by 4 bases and J by 1 base. Germline lookup yields CDR1 SGHAT and CDR2 FQNNGV. The CDR3 length is 13 residues. In DNA form, the CDR3 reads TGTGCCAGCAGCTGGACAGGGAACACTGAAGCTTTCTTT. This sequence encodes CASSWTGNTEAFF.

This clone was seen only once. V gene TRBV7-2 combines with J gene TRBJ2-5; 9 bases are shared with TRBD1. Germline assignment: CDR1 SGHTA and CDR2 FQGNSA. Trimming cost V 1 base and J 7 bases; bases outside gene matches: 7. The CDR3 extends over 15 amino acids. CDR3 sequence (DNA): TGTGCCAGCAGCTTAGGACAGGGGGGGTGGGGGACCCAGTACTTC. This encodes CASSLGQGGWGTQYF.

This chain joins TRBV4-2 and TRBJ1-2; D is ambiguous. Between the trimmed V and J ends, which lost 1 base and 1 base, there was a span of 10 bases. Per the germline V gene, CDR1 is LGHNA and CDR2 is YNFKEQ. The CDR3 has 15 amino acids. The CDR3 sequence is CASSQATGLNYGYTF. The CDR3 coding sequence is TGTGCCAGCAGCCAAGCGACGGGTCTTAACTATGGCTACACCTTC.

This chain connects TRBV11-2 to TRBJ1-2, with a possible D match to TRBD1 (6 bases). Trimming stripped 4 bases from V and 4 bases from J, with 19 bases between. The CDR3 is 16 residues long. Germline CDR1 reads SGHAT; CDR2 reads FQNNGV. In DNA form, the CDR3 reads TGTGCCAGCAGCTCTAGAGCCGGGGGGCTCGGCTATGGCTACACCTTC. Encoded protein: CASSSRAGGLGYGYTF.

The chain combines TRBV6-1 with TRBJ2-7, with 9 bases lining up with TRBD2. V lost 11 bases and J lost 0; bases outside the gene matches: 8. In germline, CDR1 is MNHNS, CDR2 SASEGT. This CDR3 has 14 residues. The CDR3 is CAAQTSGFSYEQYF. The CDR3 nucleotides are TGTGCCGCACAGACTAGCGGATTCTCCTACGAGCAGTACTTC.

The chain combines TRBV6-1 with TRBJ2-7, with D perhaps TRBD2 (6 bases). The CDR3 totals 17 residues. V gave up 0 bases and J gave up 2 bases, with 17 bases separating them. CDR1 is MNHNS, CDR2 SASEGT, per germline. The CDR3: CASSEAVWGVPTYEQYF. The CDR3 region has the DNA TGTGCCAGCAGTGAAGCGGTTTGGGGGGTACCGACCTACGAGCAGTACTTC.

The rearrangement uses TRBV7-9 and TRBJ2-7; 8 bases align to TRBD1. CDR3 length: 14 amino acids. In germline, CDR1 is SEHNR, CDR2 FQNEAQ (reference sequence). V gave up 5 bases and J gave up 2 bases; unmatched junction bases: 5. CDR3 loop: CASSTDREPYEQYF. The DNA for the CDR3 is TGTGCCAGCAGCACGGACAGGGAACCCTACGAGCAGTACTTC.

This chain uses TRBV6-5 with TRBJ2-7, with D perhaps matching TRBD1 (6 bases). V gave up 7 bases and J gave up 2 bases, with 12 bases separating them. The CDR3 is made up of 13 amino acids. Germline V gene lookup returns CDR1 MNHEY and CDR2 SVGAGI. CDR3 coding DNA: TGTGCCAGCACGGGACAATTCCCCTACGAGCAGTACTTC. Encoded protein: CASTGQFPYEQYF.

The chain uses TRBV2 and TRBJ2-5, with TRBD2 identical over 7 bases. This CDR3 has 14 residues. With 8 bases clipped from V and 3 bases from J, the junction kept 9 bases outside the gene matches. CDR1 SNHLY and CDR2 FYNNEI come from the germline V gene. CDR3 in amino acids: CASSSRAGEETQYF. The CDR3 DNA sequence: TGTGCCAGCTCCTCTCGGGCGGGAGAAGAGACCCAGTACTTC.

V gene TRBV7-8 combines with J gene TRBJ2-5; D perhaps matches TRBD1 (6 bases). The CDR3 is 14 residues long. Trimming pared 5 bases from V and 7 bases from J, leaving 17 bases between. CDR1 is SGHVS and CDR2 is FQNEAQ in the germline V gene. The CDR3 reads CASSRRTAQVTQYF. The CDR3 nucleotides are TGTGCCAGCAGCCGCCGGACAGCCCAGGTGACCCAGTACTTC.

The chain is built from TRBV7-9 and TRBJ2-5, with 12 bases fitting TRBD1. Germline assignment: CDR1 SEHNR and CDR2 FQNEAQ (reference sequence). The CDR3 length is 15 residues. V shed 5 bases, J shed 4 bases, and the junction held 5 bases outside the gene matches. The CDR3 sequence: CASSLRDRGRETQYF. The CDR3 DNA is TGTGCCAGCAGCCTCCGGGACAGGGGGCGAGAGACCCAGTACTTC.

J is TRBJ2-7 and V is TRBV29-1; D gene uncertain. Germline V gene sequence: CDR1 SQVTM, CDR2 ANQGSEA. The V gene lost 1 base and the J gene lost 0 bases, with 16 bases spanning the gap. This CDR3 has 16 amino acids. The CDR3, as DNA: TGCAGCGTTGAAGCCATCCTAGAACACTTCTCCTACGAGCAGTACTTC. It encodes CSVEAILEHFSYEQYF.

This chain joins TRBV5-1 and TRBJ2-5; possibly TRBD2 for D (6 bases). V was clipped by 4 bases and J by 9 bases, with 19 bases between them. CDR1 is SGHRS, CDR2 YFSETQ, per germline. The CDR3 runs 14 residues. For the CDR3, the DNA is TGCGCCAGCAGCGCTGGGACCGGAGGGGCGGCCCAGTACTTC. Translation gives CASSAGTGGAAQYF.

The gene calls are TRBV6-5 and TRBJ1-2, with D tentatively TRBD1 (6 bases). The V end was cut by 8 bases, the J end by 7 bases, with 17 bases between. This CDR3 region has 13 residues. From germline, CDR1 is MNHEY and CDR2 SVGAGI. The CDR3 loop is CASRTGTMGGYTF. DNA for the CDR3: TGTGCCAGCCGAACAGGGACAATGGGTGGCTACACCTTC.

The chain couples TRBV6-5 to TRBJ1-2; D uncertain. The V gene lost 5 bases and the J gene lost 5 bases, with 12 bases spanning the gap. CDR1 and CDR2 from the germline V gene are MNHEY and SVGAGI. The CDR3 consists of 13 residues. DNA of the CDR3: TGTGCCAGCAGTGCTGTCCAGGTTTATGGCTACACCTTC. Its translation is CASSAVQVYGYTF.

The chain combines TRBV27 with TRBJ1-6; D is perhaps TRBD1 (6 bases). The V end lost 6 bases, the J end lost 9 bases, and 9 bases lay between the germline ends. From germline, CDR1 is MNHEY and CDR2 SMNVEV (reference sequence). This CDR3 region has 12 residues. The CDR3 DNA is TGTGCCAGCAGAGCGGGGGCTTCACCCCTCCACTTT. Protein sequence: CASRAGASPLHF.

The genes are TRBV4-2 and TRBJ2-5; TRBD2 is a possible D gene (6 bases). The CDR3 is 15 residues long. Germline values: CDR1 LGHNA, CDR2 YNFKEQ. V was trimmed by 0 bases and J by 2 bases, leaving 10 bases between them. The DNA of the CDR3 is TGTGCCAGCAGCCAAGATCGGCGGGGACAAGAGACCCAGTACTTC. Translation gives CASSQDRRGQETQYF.

The chain is built from TRBV19 and TRBJ1-1; D is unresolved. Germline assignment: CDR1 LNHDA and CDR2 SQIVND (reference sequence). Trimming took off 3 bases at V and 4 bases at J, with 9 bases between the two ends. This CDR3 region has 13 residues. CDR3 nucleotide sequence: TGTGCCAGTAGTATGGCGGGGTCCACTGAAGCTTTCTTT. Translating gives CASSMAGSTEAFF. The full variable domain, rest sourced from reference TRBV19 and TRBJ1-1, is DGGITQSPKYLFRKEGQNVTLSCEQNLNHDAMYWYRQDPGQGLRLIYYSQIVNDFQKGDIAEGYSVSREKKESFPLTVTSAQKNPTAFYLCASSMAGSTEAFFGQGTRLTVV.

The rearrangement uses TRBV6-5 and TRBJ2-5; tentative D call: TRBD2 (5 bases). The V end lost 4 bases, the J end lost 14 bases, and 17 bases lay between the germline ends. This CDR3 comprises 12 residues. Germline V gives CDR1 MNHEY, CDR2 SVGAGI. The CDR3 nucleotides read TGTGCCAGCAGTTCCCCCGGACTGAGGCGATACTTC. Amino acids: CASSSPGLRRYF.